This T cell receptor (beta chain) was documented in a study of blood T cell repertoires in COVID-19. Generated by immunoSEQ multiplex PCR, the TCRdb table keeps only in-frame clones and is missing some. Of over 350,000 clones in the sample, about nine tenths were seen once. The V gene end was trimmed by 3 bases and the J gene end by 8 bases; junction bases not matched to a gene: 10. The germline gives CDR1 LGHDT, CDR2 YNNKEL (reference sequence). This CDR3 has 15 residues. This TCR was sampled from a middle-aged woman who had been exposed to COVID-19. Material for sequencing was PBMCs or T cells enriched from blood (not recorded which). The chain uses TRBV3-1 (or the pseudogene TRBV3-2) and TRBJ2-1, with 7 positions matching TRBD2. CDR3 in amino acids: CASSHMASAGDEQFF. CDR3 nucleotides: TGTGCCAGCAGCCATATGGCCTCGGCGGGGGATGAGCAGTTCTTC.